These 19 T cell receptor beta chains originate from one sample sequenced in a study of OX40 agonist ivuxolimab in advanced cancers. Assay: immunoSEQ multiplex PCR; the TCRdb copy retains only in-frame clones and omits some. This table holds 48,000 or so clones, approximately 78% found once. The sample in question was CD4+ or CD8+ T cells sorted from blood, obtained in a trial of the OX40 agonist ivuxolimab. The origin of the receptors is an adult with an advanced solid tumor such as melanoma, head and neck, liver or kidney cancer.

The chain has TRBV2 and TRBJ2-3; no clear D gene. The V and J ends lost 6 bases and 2 bases respectively, with 12 bases between them. CDR1 and CDR2 from the germline V gene are SNHLY and FYNNEI. The CDR3 is 14 residues long. CDR3 residues: CASRDGSYTDTQYF. Here the CDR3 DNA reads TGTGCCAGCAGGGACGGGTCGTACACAGATACGCAGTATTTT.

This clone has just one count. V is TRBV18 and J is TRBJ2-5; weak D call: TRBD2 (6 bases). The V and J ends lost 2 bases and 2 bases respectively, with 9 bases between them. Per the germline V gene, CDR1 is KGHSH and CDR2 is LQKENI. The CDR3 covers 14 residues. CDR3 bases: TGTGCCAGCTCACCAGGGGGGATGCAAGAGACCCAGTACTTC. Translating it yields CASSPGGMQETQYF.

Turning to this clone: At one end the junction does not follow the germline gene, possibly because of a read error. The chain has TRBV7-2 and TRBJ1-1; perhaps TRBD1 as D (6 bases). The length of the CDR3 is 15 residues. Germline CDR1 SGHTA, CDR2 FQGNSA. This CDR3 is CASNLGGGMGTEAFF. CDR3 coding DNA: TGTGCCAGCAACTTAGGGGGAGGAATGGGCACTGAAGCTTTCTTT.

The rearrangement joins TRBV5-1 to TRBJ1-5, with no clear D. V was trimmed by 5 bases and J by 1 base, leaving 13 bases between them. The CDR3 loop spans 15 amino acids. The germline CDR1 and CDR2 sequences are SGHRS and YFSETQ. The CDR3 sequence is CASSVGRGSNQPQHF. In DNA, the CDR3 is TGCGCCAGCAGTGTGGGGAGAGGGAGCAATCAGCCCCAGCATTTT. Combining the CDR3 with reference TRBV5-1 and TRBJ1-5 gives the whole variable domain KAGVTQTPRYLIKTRGQQVTLSCSPISGHRSVSWYQQTPGQGLQFLFEYFSETQRNKGNFPGRFSGRQFSNSRSEMNVSTLELGDSALYLCASSVGRGSNQPQHFGDGTRLSIL.

This clone is judged medium-sized (0.01 to 0.1%). The chain joins TRBV18 to TRBJ1-2; D is undetermined. The V end was cut by 6 bases, the J end by 3 bases, with 11 bases between. This CDR3 contains 13 residues. The V gene's germline CDR1 is KGHSH and CDR2 LQKENI. DNA of the CDR3: TGTGCCAGCTCTTCCGACGGGGACTATGGCTACACCTTC. Protein sequence: CASSSDGDYGYTF.

V usage is TRBV21-1 and J usage is TRBJ1-5; the table gives TRBD1 as D, unverified against the DNA. TRBV21-1 is reported as a pseudogene. The CDR3 has 15 residues. CDR3 DNA sequence: TGTGCCAGCAGACTACAGGGTGGGAGCAATCAGCCCCAGCATTTT. This gives the protein CASRLQGGSNQPQHF.

The CDR3 loop is CASSLAGAQETQYF. DNA for the CDR3: TGCGCCAGCAGCTTGGCCGGAGCACAAGAGACCCAGTACTTC. V usage is TRBV5-1 and J usage is TRBJ2-5; D not certain. The V and J ends lost 0 bases and 2 bases respectively, with 8 bases between them. From germline, CDR1 is SGHRS and CDR2 YFSETQ. The CDR3 is 14 residues long.

The V gene is TRBV4-2, the J gene TRBJ2-5, with 9 bases aligning to TRBD2. Per germline, CDR1 LGHNA and CDR2 YNFKEQ. The trim removed 6 bases at V and 5 bases at J, leaving 13 bases unmatched. The CDR3 totals 16 residues. As DNA, the CDR3 is TGTGCCAGCAGTCTGGGTACGGCTAGCGGGATGGAGACCCAGTACTTC. Its translation: CASSLGTASGMETQYF.

By share, this clone counts as medium-sized. This chain uses TRBV7-9 with TRBJ2-7; 7 nucleotides match TRBD1. The CDR3 extends over 15 amino acids. The trim removed 4 bases at V and 1 base at J, leaving 7 bases unmatched. Per germline, CDR1 SEHNR and CDR2 FQNEAQ (reference sequence). The CDR3, as DNA: TGTGCCAGCAGCTCACGGGACAGTTATTCCTACGAGCAGTACTTC. Translation: CASSSRDSYSYEQYF. The full variable domain, its missing parts supplied by reference TRBV7-9 and TRBJ2-7, is DTGVSQNPRHKITKRGQNVTFRCDPISEHNRLYWYRQTLGQGPEFLTYFQNEAQLEKSRLLSDRFSAERPKGSFSTLEIQRTEQGDSAMYLCASSSRDSYSYEQYFGPGTRLTVT.

This rearrangement joins TRBV13 to TRBJ2-7, with D tentatively TRBD2 (5 bases). The CDR3 has 18 residues. The V and J ends lost 1 base and 0 bases respectively, with 19 bases between them. The V gene's germline CDR1 is PRHDT and CDR2 FYEKMQ (reference sequence). The CDR3 nucleotides are TGTGCCAGCAGCTTAGAAGGCGAGGTTGGGAGATCCTCCTACGAGCAGTACTTC. Its protein product is CASSLEGEVGRSSYEQYF.

This chain joins TRBV5-4 and TRBJ1-4; TRBD1 might be the D (5 bases). Per the germline V gene, CDR1 is SGHNT and CDR2 is YYREEE (reference sequence). The germline V and J ends were trimmed by 4 bases and 9 bases, with 19 bases remaining between them. This CDR3 has 15 residues. This CDR3 is CASSGDVGVVKKLFF. In DNA, the CDR3 is TGTGCCAGCAGCGGCGACGTGGGGGTGGTCAAAAAACTGTTTTTT.

V is TRBV5-8 and J is TRBJ1-5; D is unresolved. Trimming cost V 1 base and J 0 bases, with 8 bases left between them. Per the germline V gene, CDR1 is SGHTS and CDR2 is YDEGEE. CDR3 length equals 15 residues. The chain's CDR3 is CASSLIGYSNQPQHF. The DNA for the CDR3 is TGTGCCAGCAGCTTGATCGGCTATAGCAATCAGCCCCAGCATTTT. Complete variable domain (other parts from reference TRBV5-8 and TRBJ1-5): EAGVTQSPTHLIKTRGQQATLRCSPISGHTSVYWYQQALGLGLQFLLWYDEGEERNRGNFPPRFSGRQFPNYSSELNVNALELEDSALYLCASSLIGYSNQPQHFGDGTRLSIL.

The chain carries TRBV6-5 and TRBJ1-6, with TRBD1 matching over 8 bases. CDR3 length: 16 amino acids. Per germline, CDR1 MNHEY and CDR2 SVGAGI. Trimming took 2 bases from V and 9 from J; bases not matched to a gene: 9. The CDR3 DNA sequence: TGTGCCAGCAGTTACCAAGGACAGGGATTTAGTTCACCCCTCCACTTT. It translates to CASSYQGQGFSSPLHF.

This chain links TRBV18 with TRBJ2-7; D not certain. V lost 3 bases and J lost 5, with 8 bases in between. The CDR3 sequence is 12 residues long. Per the germline V gene, CDR1 is KGHSH and CDR2 is LQKENI. The CDR3 loop reads CASSPYHDEQYF. CDR3 bases: TGTGCCAGCTCACCTTACCACGACGAGCAGTACTTC.

This chain joins TRBV11-2 and TRBJ2-2, with TRBD2 matching over 11 bases. Germline CDR1 and CDR2: SGHAT and FQNNGV. Losses at the gene ends were 0 bases for V and 3 bases for J; bases not matched to a gene: 6. The CDR3 has 18 amino acids. CDR3 loop: CASSLEGTSGLHTGELFF. CDR3 DNA sequence: TGTGCCAGCAGCTTAGAGGGGACTAGCGGTTTACACACCGGGGAGCTGTTTTTT.

The V call is TRBV7-8, the J call TRBJ2-5; D possibly corresponds to TRBD1 (5 bases). The CDR3 runs to 16 residues. In germline, CDR1 is SGHVS, CDR2 FQNEAQ. Trimming removed 1 base from V and 2 bases from J, with 14 bases in between. Written as DNA, the CDR3 is TGTGCCAGCAGCTTAGGCACAGGTCAATATCAAGAGACCCAGTACTTC. Protein sequence: CASSLGTGQYQETQYF.

This chain connects TRBV29-1 to TRBJ1-2; maybe TRBD1 (6 bases). Trimming removed 7 bases at V and 6 bases at J, with 18 bases between. Germline CDR1 SQVTM, CDR2 ANQGSEA. The CDR3 spans 13 residues. The CDR3 sequence is CSDPQGKLNGYTF. CDR3 nucleotide sequence: TGCAGCGACCCCCAGGGGAAGTTGAATGGCTACACCTTC.

The chain links TRBV6-5 to TRBJ2-5; 12 bases agree with TRBD1. The V gene end was trimmed by 7 bases and the J gene end by 5 bases; junction bases not matched to a gene: 5. This CDR3 contains 14 residues. Germline V gene lookup returns CDR1 MNHEY and CDR2 SVGAGI. The CDR3 sequence: CASTGTGGIETQYF. CDR3 sequence (DNA): TGTGCCAGCACCGGGACAGGGGGCATCGAGACCCAGTACTTC.

The chain is built from TRBV11-2 and TRBJ2-2; 9 positions agree with TRBD1. Looked up from germline, CDR1 is SGHAT and CDR2 is FQNNGV. The J segment lost 6 bases and the V segment lost 3 bases, leaving 2 bases of the junction unmatched. The CDR3 runs to 14 residues. CDR3 coding DNA: TGTGCCAGCAGCTTTAGGACAGGGGCCGGGGAGCTGTTTTTT. Translated: CASSFRTGAGELFF.